Below are 14 T cell receptor beta chains sequenced from a single sample in a study of T cells after yellow fever vaccination. TCRdb reprocessed the 5' RACE reads with MiXCR, giving one entry per CDR3 protein. The table shows about 300,000 distinct CDR3 sequences, with around 7.3% occurring only once. The sample here was PBMCs, taken around 45 days after the first yellow fever vaccination. Receptors originate from a young man who received the YFV17D yellow fever vaccine.

This clonotype has more than one count but fewer than ten. This sequence joins TRBV27 and TRBJ1-2, with D possibly TRBD1 on 5 matching bases. Looked up from germline, CDR1 is MNHEY and CDR2 is SMNVEV (reference sequence). Trimming cost V 0 bases and J 8 bases, with 16 bases left between them. The CDR3 sequence is 15 residues long. CDR3 in DNA: TGTGCCAGCAGTTTATCCCGGGGACTCAAGGAAGGCTACACCTTC. Encoded protein: CASSLSRGLKEGYTF.

The J gene is TRBJ1-6, the V gene TRBV2, with unresolved D. V was pared by 4 bases and J by 2 bases, with 12 bases between. Germline values: CDR1 SNHLY, CDR2 FYNNEI. The CDR3 spans 16 residues. The CDR3 spells CASSGKGGPYNSPLHF. The CDR3 DNA follows: TGTGCCAGCAGTGGGAAGGGAGGGCCCTATAATTCACCCCTCCACTTT. Combining the CDR3 with reference TRBV2 and TRBJ1-6 gives the whole variable domain EPEVTQTPSHQVTQMGQEVILRCVPISNHLYFYWYRQILGQKVEFLVSFYNNEISEKSEIFDDQFSVERPDGSNFTLKIRSTKLEDSAMYFCASSGKGGPYNSPLHFGNGTRLTVT.

This clonotype was counted a few times. V usage is TRBV5-4 and J usage is TRBJ1-3; no clear D. CDR3 size: 14 residues. V lost 3 bases to trimming and J lost 0 bases, with 7 bases between them. Germline CDR1 reads SGHNT; CDR2 reads YYREEE (reference sequence). The CDR3 reads CASSSRDSGNTIYF. In DNA form, the CDR3 reads TGTGCCAGCAGCTCCCGGGACTCTGGAAACACCATATATTTT.

This clonotype showed up just a few times. The chain carries TRBV28 and TRBJ2-3, with 7 bases identical to TRBD2. The CDR3 spans 15 residues. V lost 8 bases to trimming and J lost 1 base; unmatched junction nucleotides: 9. The germline V gene encodes CDR1 MDHEN and CDR2 SYDVKM. CDR3: CASGSSGARTDTQYF. Here the CDR3 DNA reads TGTGCCAGCGGATCGAGCGGGGCACGCACAGATACGCAGTATTTT.

The chain employs TRBV5-4 and TRBJ2-6; D not certain. The CDR3 loop spans 16 amino acids. Germline CDR1 SGHNT, CDR2 YYREEE (reference sequence). V was trimmed by 0 bases and J by 1 base, leaving 8 bases between them. The chain's CDR3 is CASSLETASGANVLTF. CDR3 in DNA: TGTGCCAGCAGCTTGGAAACGGCTTCTGGGGCCAACGTCCTGACTTTC.

The rearrangement links TRBV7-3 to TRBJ2-1; 10 nucleotides align to TRBD2. In germline, CDR1 is SGHTA, CDR2 FQGTGA. With 3 bases clipped from V and 5 bases from J, the junction kept 4 bases outside the gene matches. The CDR3 has 15 amino acids. The CDR3 is CASSFPTSGNNEQFF. CDR3 coding DNA: TGTGCCAGCAGCTTCCCAACTAGCGGGAACAATGAGCAGTTCTTC.

This clonotype appeared many times. This chain uses TRBV5-1 with TRBJ2-1; TRBD2 matches at 7 bases. V shed 4 bases, J shed 2 bases, and the junction held 3 bases outside the gene matches. This CDR3 region has 14 residues. The germline V gene has CDR1 SGHRS and CDR2 YFSETQ. The CDR3 bases are TGCGCCAGCAGCCCCGGGACTACCTACAATGAGCAGTTCTTC. Protein product: CASSPGTTYNEQFF.

This clonotype showed up many times. This chain uses TRBV6-1 with TRBJ2-5, with TRBD2 identical over 7 bases. CDR1 is MNHNS, CDR2 SASEGT, per germline. Germline trimming cut 5 bases from V and 6 bases from J; bases unmatched to any gene: 6. The CDR3 is 13 residues long. For the CDR3, the DNA is TGTGCCAGCAGTATAAGGGAGGGGAAGACCCAGTACTTC. It encodes CASSIREGKTQYF.

Ten or more counts support this clonotype. V usage is TRBV2 and J usage is TRBJ2-3; either TRBD1 or TRBD2 may supply D (5 bases each). The CDR3 contains 16 residues. Germline assignment: CDR1 SNHLY and CDR2 FYNNEI. V lost 9 bases and J lost 5, with 24 bases in between. For the CDR3, the DNA is TGTGCCAGGACAAGTGGTCGACAGAGGGCTCAAGATACGCAGTATTTT. Amino acids: CARTSGRQRAQDTQYF.

On this clonotype itself: This clone may be a read error of a much larger clone one base away. This sequence joins TRBV9 and TRBJ2-2; TRBD1 aligns across 10 bases. CDR1 and CDR2 (germline): SGDLS, YYNGEE. The CDR3 contains 16 residues. V trimming: 1 base; J trimming: 6 bases; junction bases outside the gene matches: 6. The CDR3: CASSVIGTGESGELFF. CDR3 coding DNA: TGTGCCAGCAGCGTAATCGGGACAGGGGAGTCCGGGGAGCTGTTTTTT.

The chain combines TRBV7-8 with TRBJ2-6; D unclear. The V and J ends lost 2 bases and 4 bases respectively, with 9 bases between them. The CDR3 runs 15 residues. Germline CDR1 and CDR2: SGHVS and FQNEAQ. DNA of the CDR3: TGTGCCAGCAGCTTATCGGTGTCGGGGGCCAACGTCCTGACTTTC. This codes for CASSLSVSGANVLTF.

The gene calls are TRBV28 and TRBJ2-7, with D maybe TRBD2 (6 bases). Germline V CDR1 and CDR2: MDHEN, SYDVKM. CDR3 length: 14 residues. V lost 6 bases to trimming and J lost 3 bases, with 15 bases between them. The CDR3 here is CASRYSGLGYEQYF. The CDR3 DNA is TGTGCCAGCAGATACTCGGGACTCGGCTACGAGCAGTACTTC.

This clonotype occurred a few times. The J gene is TRBJ1-2, the V gene TRBV12-3 or TRBV12-4, with 10 bases lining up with TRBD1. This CDR3 spans 13 amino acids. V was clipped by 5 bases and J by 7 bases; unmatched bases: 4. The CDR3 here is CASSIGTGAGYTF. The CDR3 DNA reads as TGTGCCAGCAGTATAGGGACAGGGGCTGGCTACACCTTC.

This clonotype was picked up many times. The chain uses TRBV12-3 or TRBV12-4 and TRBJ1-2; the D gene is possibly TRBD1 (6 bases). This CDR3 spans 14 amino acids. Trimming stripped 4 bases from V and 2 bases from J, with 11 bases between. The CDR3, as DNA: TGTGCCAGCAGTTCGCAAACAGGGAACTATGGCTACACCTTC. It translates to CASSSQTGNYGYTF.